This T cell receptor beta chain was obtained from a study of regulatory T cells in long-lasting Graves disease. Study conclusions and caveats: It was in persistent disease that TRBV28, TRBJ1-2 and TRBJ2-5 were favored.

This CDR3 contains 16 residues. The germline V gene encodes CDR1 SGDLS and CDR2 YYNGEE. With V trimmed by 2 bases and J by 6 bases, 6 bases remained unmatched. The authors built TCR beta libraries using iRepertoire HTBI primers and Arm-PCR of CDR3 regions. TCRdb ran MiXCR on the multiplex PCR reads and lists one entry per CDR3 protein. Here the sample spans 400,000 to 500,000 distinct CDR3 sequences, 14% being singletons. As concerns this clonotype: Its antigen remains unidentified.

The time point here: newly diagnosed GD, antithyroid drugs for less than 3 months. The TCR library was prepared using RNA isolated from PBMCs. An endocrinology department in Xi'an, China, supplied the patients. These same records also appear under a second study, on T cells in Graves' hyperthyroidism and ophthalmopathy. That paper states: Researchers ran a first-round RT-PCR on the TCR CDR3 using the HTBI primer set. Among clonotypes expanded in thyroid above 0.001, most were also found in blood.

The receptor was derived from a woman aged 45-65 years with Graves disease. Specimen: peripheral blood mononuclear cells (PBMCs), collected at new diagnosis, from a patient treated with antithyroid drugs. The rearrangement joins TRBV9 to TRBJ2-2; 11 nucleotides align to TRBD2. In DNA form, the CDR3 reads TGTGCCAGCAGCGTCTCCGGGACTAGCGGCGCCGGGGAGCTGTTTTTT. Its protein is CASSVSGTSGAGELFF.